These 9 T cell receptor beta chains were sequenced from one sample in a study of T cell repertoires in cytomegalovirus infection. Their antigen targets remain unknown. MiXCR, run by TCRdb on the reads, gives a single entry per CDR3 protein. The repertoire holds some 590,000 distinct CDR3 sequences, about 39% seen once, with about 46% in the top ten. Sample: cultured PBMCs, taken from culture after CMV antigen stimulation. The receptors originated from a human donor in good health (CMV status not recorded). Some clones in this sample may be carry-over from other donors' samples.

Many counts were recorded for this clonotype. The chain couples TRBV7-2 to TRBJ1-1; D possibly corresponds to TRBD1 (6 bases). CDR3 length: 15 amino acids. Between the trimmed V and J ends, which lost 2 bases and 4 bases, there was a span of 14 bases. CDR1 and CDR2 (germline): SGHTA, FQGNSA. The CDR3 loop reads CASSLIGDMGTEAFF. The CDR3 nucleotides read TGTGCCAGCAGCTTAATTGGGGACATGGGCACTGAAGCTTTCTTT.

CDR3 sequence: CASSRPAGTDTGELFF. In DNA form, the CDR3 reads TGCGCCAGCAGCCGACCAGCGGGAACGGACACCGGGGAGCTGTTTTTT. This rearrangement joins TRBV4-1 to TRBJ2-2, with 7 bases aligning to TRBD2. After removal of 4 bases from V and 3 bases from J, the junction contained 8 bases not matched to a gene. The CDR3 covers 16 residues. Per germline, CDR1 MGHRA and CDR2 YSYEKL.

The sample holds a few counts of this clonotype. The V call is TRBV28, the J call TRBJ2-5; D not certain. Germline CDR1 reads MDHEN; CDR2 reads SYDVKM. The length of the CDR3 is 14 residues. Deletions cut 3 bases from V and 1 base from J, with 9 bases between. CDR3 sequence: CASSLSHSQETQYF. Written as DNA, the CDR3 is TGTGCCAGCAGTTTGTCCCACAGCCAAGAGACCCAGTACTTC.

There are a few counts of this clonotype. The chain joins TRBV27 to TRBJ2-3, with 10 bases identical to TRBD1. The CDR3 spans 17 residues. Trimming at V came to 6 bases and at J to 6 bases, leaving 15 bases not matched to a gene. Germline V gene data show CDR1 as MNHEY and CDR2 as SMNVEV (reference sequence). CDR3 DNA sequence: TGTGCCAGCAGCCCACCAACGCGGGACAGGGGTAGGGATACGCAGTATTTT. Translating it yields CASSPPTRDRGRDTQYF.

This clonotype has just a few counts. The chain joins TRBV4-2 to TRBJ2-7; no clear D. This CDR3 is built from 12 residues. V lost 4 bases to trimming and J lost 5 bases, with 9 bases between them. From germline, CDR1 is LGHNA and CDR2 YNFKEQ. The CDR3 region is CASSLDRHEQYF. The CDR3 nucleotides are TGTGCCAGCAGCCTAGATAGGCACGAGCAGTACTTC.

This clonotype has a handful of counts. The gene calls are TRBV6-5 and TRBJ1-6; TRBD1 matches 7 bases. The germline V gene encodes CDR1 MNHEY and CDR2 SVGAGI. This CDR3 region has 17 residues. With 4 bases clipped from V and 4 bases from J, the junction kept 10 bases outside the gene matches. The CDR3 region is CASSSLTGTDYNSPLHF. CDR3 DNA sequence: TGTGCCAGCAGTTCCCTAACCGGGACAGATTATAATTCACCCCTCCACTTT.

V usage is TRBV6-5 and J usage is TRBJ2-3; D tentatively fits TRBD1 or TRBD2 (5 bases each). Trimming took off 9 bases at V and 3 bases at J, with 19 bases between the two ends. This CDR3 comprises 15 residues. From germline, CDR1 is MNHEY and CDR2 SVGAGI. Here the CDR3 reads CASRGPTRGTDTQYF. CDR3 bases: TGTGCCAGTAGGGGCCCCACTAGAGGGACAGATACGCAGTATTTT.

The chain employs TRBV19 and TRBJ2-2; 9 bases map to TRBD2. Germline assignment: CDR1 LNHDA and CDR2 SQIVND (reference sequence). Trimming removed 2 bases from V and 4 bases from J; junction bases left unmatched: 2. This CDR3 comprises 15 residues. CDR3 sequence: CASSIIAGVTGELFF. Here the CDR3 DNA reads TGTGCCAGTAGTATAATAGCGGGGGTCACCGGGGAGCTGTTTTTT.

This clonotype was observed a single time. The CDR3 coding sequence is TGTGCCAGCTCGGGGTTCCCCTACAATGAGCAGTTCTTC. Its translation: CASSGFPYNEQFF. The V call is TRBV6-1, the J call TRBJ2-1, with TRBD2 as a possible D gene (5 bases). V gave up 8 bases and J gave up 2 bases, with 10 bases separating them. Germline CDR1 is MNHNS and CDR2 is SASEGT. This CDR3 has 13 residues.